This T cell receptor (beta chain) emerged from a study of control samples from healthy donors and cancer patients. CDR1 is SNHLY, CDR2 FYNNEI, per germline. There are 17 residues in the CDR3. V shed 2 bases and J 5 bases; nucleotides not matched to a gene: 14. This table comes from immunoSEQ multiplex PCR, and its TCRdb copy is limited to in-frame clones, with some not included. This sample has 150,000 to 200,000 clones; 70% to 90% occur once, and the top ten carry 12%. The TCR sequence derives from a man aged 25-45 years in good health. The rearrangement joins TRBV2 to TRBJ2-5; 7 bases are a match to TRBD2. Sequencing input: blood. CDR3 nucleotides: TGTGCCAGCAGTGAATCTGTGGCGGGAGATCAAGTGGAGACCCAGTACTTC. Its translation is CASSESVAGDQVETQYF. Looking up the rest from reference TRBV2 and TRBJ2-5 gives the full variable domain: EPEVTQTPSHQVTQMGQEVILRCVPISNHLYFYWYRQILGQKVEFLVSFYNNEISEKSEIFDDQFSVERPDGSNFTLKIRSTKLEDSAMYFCASSESVAGDQVETQYFGPGTRLLVL.